Listed below are T cell receptor beta chains from one sample, sequenced in a study of siplizumab effects on memory and regulatory T cells. Sequenced by immunoSEQ multiplex PCR; TCRdb stores in-frame clones only, minus some. The repertoire has tens of thousands of clones, approximately 84% of them found once; the top ten carry under 0.35%. Sequenced sample: naive CD8+ T cells sorted from blood. The receptor source for this set is a human donor in good health. Each CDR3 is given with its conserved first and last residue. The D gene is left open where the match is weak. Clone size is given for some rows only: seen once, a few or many times, or a class if the clone is expanded.

d_call	v_call	cdr3_length	clone_size	j_call	cdr3_nt	cdr3_aa
TRBD1	TRBV2	16	.	TRBJ1-1	TGTGCCAGCAGTGAAGCGCAGGACAGGATGAACACTGAAGCTTTCTTT	CASSEAQDRMNTEAFF
.	TRBV19	13	.	TRBJ1-1	TGTGCCAGTAGTACCGGGACATACACCGAAGCTTTCTTT	CASSTGTYTEAFF
.	TRBV4-1	14	few	TRBJ1-2	TGCGCCAGCAGCCAAGATCAGGGCCTGGGTGGCTACACCTTC	CASSQDQGLGGYTF
TRBD2	TRBV5-4	14	once	TRBJ2-1	TGTGCCAGCAGCGTAGCGGGAGGTTACAATGAGCAGTTCTTC	CASSVAGGYNEQFF
.	TRBV5-4	16	.	TRBJ1-2	TGTGCCAGCAGCTTCAAGGGCCAGGGGACTAACTATGGCTACACCTTC	CASSFKGQGTNYGYTF
TRBD1	TRBV9	15	.	TRBJ1-3	TGTGCCAGCAGCGGAACCGGGACAGGGCTAAACACCATATATTTT	CASSGTGTGLNTIYF
.	TRBV5-4	14	.	TRBJ2-7	TGTGCCAGCAGCTATGGACAGCCTCCCTACGAGCAGTACTTC	CASSYGQPPYEQYF
.	TRBV4-1	13	once	TRBJ1-1	TGCGCCAGCAGCCCCGCCGGGTTTTCTGAAGCTTTCTTT	CASSPAGFSEAFF
TRBD2	TRBV6-1	13	.	TRBJ2-7	TGTGCCAGCGGACTAGCGGGGGCCTACGAGCAGTACTTC	CASGLAGAYEQYF
TRBD1	TRBV6-4	15	.	TRBJ1-2	TGTGCCAGCAGTGACTCGAGGGACAGTCGCTATGGCTACACCTTC	CASSDSRDSRYGYTF
TRBD2	TRBV27	14	.	TRBJ2-3	TGTGCCAGCGAGGCGGGGGCGGGAGGTGGTACGCAGTATTTT	CASEAGAGGGTQYF
TRBD1	TRBV11-2	17	.	TRBJ2-5	TGTGCCAGCAGAGATACCGGACAGGAACAGTACCAAGAGACCCAGTACTTC	CASRDTGQEQYQETQYF
.	TRBV29-1	11	.	TRBJ1-1	TGCAGCGGGGGACCATCCAAGGCAGCTTTCTTT	CSGGPSKAAFF
TRBD2	TRBV10-3	19	.	TRBJ2-3	TGTGCCACCCGGGGGTGGGCTAGCGGGAGAGAGGGGCACACAGATACGCAGTATTTT	CATRGWASGREGHTDTQYF
.	TRBV9	13	.	TRBJ2-1	TGTGCCAGCAGCGTAGACCCAGGGACTGAGCAGTTCTTC	CASSVDPGTEQFF
.	TRBV4-1	13	.	TRBJ1-1	TGCGCCAGCAGCCAAGAGAGGGGTGGGAGAGCTTTCTTT	CASSQERGGRAFF
TRBD2	TRBV5-4	15	once	TRBJ2-7	TGTGCCAGCAGCTTTTTACTAGCGGGAGGTACGGAGCAGTACTTC	CASSFLLAGGTEQYF
.	TRBV13	15	.	TRBJ1-6	TGTGCCAGCAGCACCGTCGGACATAGAGGTTCACCCCTCCACTTT	CASSTVGHRGSPLHF
.	TRBV14	12	.	TRBJ2-5	TGTGCCAGCAAAAGCGATCAAGAGACCCAGTACTTC	CASKSDQETQYF
.	TRBV29-1	13	.	TRBJ1-2	TGCAGCGTGCTACAGGGAGAGGCCTATGGCTACACCTTC	CSVLQGEAYGYTF
TRBD1	TRBV6-1	15	.	TRBJ1-2	TGTGCCAGCAGGGCTAGACAGGGTGAGGACTATGGCTACACCTTC	CASRARQGEDYGYTF
.	TRBV29-1	12	.	TRBJ2-7	TGCAGCGTTGTAGTGGGAGCTTACGAGCAGTACTTC	CSVVVGAYEQYF
.	TRBV15	16	.	TRBJ2-5	TGTGCCACCAGCCCCCGGGGTCTTCGGGATCAAGAGACCCAGTACTTC	CATSPRGLRDQETQYF
.	TRBV27	13	.	TRBJ1-2	TGTGCCAGCAGTTTAAGTCAGGCCTATGGCTACACCTTC	CASSLSQAYGYTF
.	TRBV2	14	.	TRBJ2-1	TGTGCCTGCCCCGGGGTCCGGGTGGGGGGTGAGCAGTTCTTC	CACPGVRVGGEQFF
.	TRBV6-1	15	.	TRBJ1-5	TGTGCCAGCAGTGATACAAGGGAGATCAATCAGCCCCAGCATTTT	CASSDTREINQPQHF
.	TRBV30	13	few	TRBJ1-1	TGTGCCTGGATTGGACGGATGAACACTGAAGCTTTCTTT	CAWIGRMNTEAFF
.	TRBV2	12	few	TRBJ2-7	TGTGCCAGCAGTGATAAGGGTGATGAGCAGTACTTC	CASSDKGDEQYF
.	TRBV6-4	12	once	TRBJ2-2	TGTGCCAGCAGCCCTGGCACCGGGGAGCTGTTTTTT	CASSPGTGELFF
.	TRBV19	14	once	TRBJ1-5	TGTGCCAGTAGTTTATTGCAGGGTTTTCAGCCCCAGCATTTT	CASSLLQGFQPQHF
TRBD2	TRBV27	13	.	TRBJ2-1	TGTGCCAGCAGTGGACTAGCGGGGATAGAGCAGTTCTTC	CASSGLAGIEQFF
.	TRBV6-5	15	.	TRBJ2-1	TGTGCCAGCAGTTACACCGGGACCAACTACAATGAGCAGTTCTTC	CASSYTGTNYNEQFF
.	TRBV27	15	once	TRBJ2-7	TGTGCCAGCAGTTTGGGGAAGGGTGGCTCCTACGAGCAGTACTTC	CASSLGKGGSYEQYF
.	TRBV2	14	.	TRBJ1-1	TGTGCCAGCCGTTACGGACAGCTGAACACTGAAGCTTTCTTT	CASRYGQLNTEAFF
.	TRBV5-1	11	.	TRBJ2-1	TGCGCCAGCACCCATGGCAATGAGCAGTTCTTC	CASTHGNEQFF
TRBD1	TRBV10-3	15	.	TRBJ1-2	TGTGCCATCAGTGAGTCACGGACAGGGATCGTTGGCTACACCTTC	CAISESRTGIVGYTF
.	TRBV4-1	15	.	TRBJ2-1	TGCGCCAGCAGCCTTATAGGGGTTCTCGGGAATGAGCAGTTCTTC	CASSLIGVLGNEQFF
.	TRBV25-1	13	.	TRBJ1-1	TGTGCCAGCAGTGGGAGAATGAACACTGAAGCTTTCTTT	CASSGRMNTEAFF
.	TRBV5-4	14	.	TRBJ2-7	TGTGCCAGCAGCTTGGACGGTGGCTGGTACGAGCAGTACTTC	CASSLDGGWYEQYF
.	TRBV5-1	11	.	TRBJ2-7	TGCGCCAGCAGCGCCGATTACGAGCAGTACTTC	CASSADYEQYF
.	TRBV19	14	few	TRBJ2-7	TGTGCCAGTAGCGAGTGGGGAAATTCCTACGAGCAGTACTTC	CASSEWGNSYEQYF
.	TRBV5-1	16	.	TRBJ2-7	TGCGCCAGCAGCCCCGGAAGGGGAAAGGGGCCCTACGAGCAGTACTTC	CASSPGRGKGPYEQYF
TRBD2	TRBV4-1	15	.	TRBJ2-1	TGCGCCAGCAGCCAGGGCCAAGGACTAGCGGGAGAGCAGTTCTTC	CASSQGQGLAGEQFF
TRBD2	TRBV4-1	17	.	TRBJ2-7	TGCGCCAGCAGTCAAAAGGGGACACTAGCGGGGTACTACGAGCAGTACTTC	CASSQKGTLAGYYEQYF
.	TRBV9	13	.	TRBJ1-2	TGTGCCAGCAGCGTAGGAGAGCTAGGTGGCTACACCTTC	CASSVGELGGYTF
.	TRBV5-1	15	.	TRBJ1-2	TGCGCCAGCAGCCCACGACCCACTAACAGGTGGGGCTACACCTTC	CASSPRPTNRWGYTF
TRBD1	TRBV6-1	14	once	TRBJ2-7	TGTGCCAGCAGTGTAGGGACAGCTTACTACGAGCAGTACTTC	CASSVGTAYYEQYF
TRBD2	TRBV6-5	16	.	TRBJ2-2	TGTGCCAGCAGTTACTCAGCGGGAGGAAACACCGGGGAGCTGTTTTTT	CASSYSAGGNTGELFF
TRBD2	TRBV2	14	.	TRBJ2-7	TGTGCCAGCAGTGGGACTAGCGGGAGCCACGAGCAGTACTTC	CASSGTSGSHEQYF